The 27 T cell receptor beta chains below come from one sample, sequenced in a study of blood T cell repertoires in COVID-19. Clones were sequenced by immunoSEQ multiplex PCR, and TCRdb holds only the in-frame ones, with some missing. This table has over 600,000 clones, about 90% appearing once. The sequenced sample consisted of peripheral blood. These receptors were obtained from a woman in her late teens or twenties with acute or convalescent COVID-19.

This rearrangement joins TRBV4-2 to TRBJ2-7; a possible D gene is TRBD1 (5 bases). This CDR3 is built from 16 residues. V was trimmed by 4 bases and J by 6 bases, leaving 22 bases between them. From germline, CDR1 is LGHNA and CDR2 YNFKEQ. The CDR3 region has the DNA TGTGCCAGCAGCCCGCCCGGAGCAGGGCCCCTTCGCGAGCAGTACTTC. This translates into CASSPPGAGPLREQYF.

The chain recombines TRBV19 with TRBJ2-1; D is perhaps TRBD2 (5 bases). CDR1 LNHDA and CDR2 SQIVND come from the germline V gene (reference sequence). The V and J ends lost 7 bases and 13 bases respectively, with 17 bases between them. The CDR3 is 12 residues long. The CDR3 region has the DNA TGTGCCAGTACCGCCAGGCGGACTCCACAGTTCTTC. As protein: CASTARRTPQFF.

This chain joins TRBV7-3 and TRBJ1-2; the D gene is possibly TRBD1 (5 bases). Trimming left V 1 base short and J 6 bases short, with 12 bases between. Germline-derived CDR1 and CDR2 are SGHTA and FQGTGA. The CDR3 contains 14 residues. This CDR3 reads CASSLNRGFDGYTF. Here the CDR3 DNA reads TGTGCCAGCAGCTTAAATCGGGGGTTCGATGGCTACACCTTC.

The CDR3 is CASSLGLGGGNTGELFF. In DNA form, the CDR3 reads TGTGCCAGCAGCTTAGGGTTGGGCGGAGGAAACACCGGGGAGCTGTTTTTT. The chain joins TRBV7-7 to TRBJ2-2, with D tentatively TRBD2 (5 bases). V lost 1 base and J lost 2, with 14 bases in between. This CDR3 region has 17 residues. In germline, CDR1 is SSHAT, CDR2 FNYEAQ (reference sequence). Combining the CDR3 with reference TRBV7-7 and TRBJ2-2 gives the whole variable domain GAGVSQSPRYKVTKRGQDVTLRCDPISSHATLYWYQQALGQGPEFLTYFNYEAQPDKSGLPSDRFSAERPEGSISTLTIQRTEQRDSAMYRCASSLGLGGGNTGELFFGEGSRLTVL.

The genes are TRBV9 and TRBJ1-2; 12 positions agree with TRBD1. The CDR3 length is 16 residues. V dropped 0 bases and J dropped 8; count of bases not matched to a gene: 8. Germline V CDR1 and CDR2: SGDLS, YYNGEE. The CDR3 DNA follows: TGTGCCAGCAGCGTAGCTGGGACAGGGGGCTCGTTGGGCTACACCTTC. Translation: CASSVAGTGGSLGYTF.

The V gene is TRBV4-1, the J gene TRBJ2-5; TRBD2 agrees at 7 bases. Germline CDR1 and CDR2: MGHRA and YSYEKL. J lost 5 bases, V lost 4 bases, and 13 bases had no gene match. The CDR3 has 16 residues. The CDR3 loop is CASSREARGREETQYF. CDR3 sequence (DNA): TGCGCCAGCAGCCGAGAAGCCCGGGGGAGGGAGGAGACCCAGTACTTC.

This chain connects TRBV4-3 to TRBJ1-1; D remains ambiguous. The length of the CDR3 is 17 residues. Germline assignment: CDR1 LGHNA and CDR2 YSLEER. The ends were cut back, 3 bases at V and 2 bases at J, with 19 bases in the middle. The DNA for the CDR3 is TGCGCCAGCAGCCAGTATTCCTCGGGGAGCTCAAACACTGAAGCTTTCTTT. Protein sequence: CASSQYSSGSSNTEAFF.

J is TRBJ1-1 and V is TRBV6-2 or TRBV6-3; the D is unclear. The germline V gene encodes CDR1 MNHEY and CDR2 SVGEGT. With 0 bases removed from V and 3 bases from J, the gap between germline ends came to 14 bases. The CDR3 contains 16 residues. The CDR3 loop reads CASSYSKGVGYTEAFF. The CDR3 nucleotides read TGTGCCAGCAGTTACTCGAAGGGAGTGGGTTACACTGAAGCTTTCTTT.

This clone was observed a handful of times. CDR3 bases: TGTGCCAGCAGGGAGGTGGGTGGTTATGGCTACACCTTC. Translated, it gives CASREVGGYGYTF. The chain links TRBV6-5 to TRBJ1-2; D unclear. This CDR3 is 13 amino acids long. V lost 6 bases to trimming and J lost 5 bases, with 13 bases between them. From germline, CDR1 is MNHEY and CDR2 SVGAGI.

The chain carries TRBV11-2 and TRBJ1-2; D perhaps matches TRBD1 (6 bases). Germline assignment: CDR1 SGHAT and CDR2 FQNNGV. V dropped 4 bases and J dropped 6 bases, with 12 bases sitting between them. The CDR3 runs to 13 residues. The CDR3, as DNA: TGTGCCAGCAGCTGGGTCCCAGGGGATGGCTACACCTTC. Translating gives CASSWVPGDGYTF.

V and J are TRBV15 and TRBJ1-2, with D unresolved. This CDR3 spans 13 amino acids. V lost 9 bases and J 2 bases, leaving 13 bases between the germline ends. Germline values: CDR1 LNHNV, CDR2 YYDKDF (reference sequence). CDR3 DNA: TGTGCCACGAGAGAGGGAGGGAACTATGGCTACACCTTC. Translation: CATREGGNYGYTF.

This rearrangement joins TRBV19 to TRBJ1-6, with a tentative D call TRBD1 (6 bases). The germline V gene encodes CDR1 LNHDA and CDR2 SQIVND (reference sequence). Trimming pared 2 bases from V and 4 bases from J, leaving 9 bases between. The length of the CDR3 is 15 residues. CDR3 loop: CASSILQGYNSPLHF. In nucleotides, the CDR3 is TGTGCCAGTAGTATACTACAGGGTTATAATTCACCCCTCCACTTT.

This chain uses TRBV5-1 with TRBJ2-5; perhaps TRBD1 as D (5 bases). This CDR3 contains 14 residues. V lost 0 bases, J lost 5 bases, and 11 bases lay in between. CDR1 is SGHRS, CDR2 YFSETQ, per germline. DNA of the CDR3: TGCGCCAGCAGCTTGGCAGGGAAAAAGGAGACCCAGTACTTC. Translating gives CASSLAGKKETQYF.

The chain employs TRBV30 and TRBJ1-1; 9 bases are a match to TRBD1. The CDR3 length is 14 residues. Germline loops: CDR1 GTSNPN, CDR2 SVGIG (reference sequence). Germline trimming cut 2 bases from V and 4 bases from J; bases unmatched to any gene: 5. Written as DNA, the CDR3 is TGTGCCTGGAGTATACAGGGGGCTGGCACTGAAGCTTTCTTT. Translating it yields CAWSIQGAGTEAFF.

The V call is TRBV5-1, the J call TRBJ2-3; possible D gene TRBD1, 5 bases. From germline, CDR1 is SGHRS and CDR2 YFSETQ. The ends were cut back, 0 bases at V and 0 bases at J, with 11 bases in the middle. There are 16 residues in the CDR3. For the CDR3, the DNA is TGCGCCAGCAGCTTGGTGACAGCAACTAGCACAGATACGCAGTATTTT. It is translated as CASSLVTATSTDTQYF. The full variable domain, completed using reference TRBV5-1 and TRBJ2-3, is KAGVTQTPRYLIKTRGQQVTLSCSPISGHRSVSWYQQTPGQGLQFLFEYFSETQRNKGNFPGRFSGRQFSNSRSEMNVSTLELGDSALYLCASSLVTATSTDTQYFGPGTRLTVL.

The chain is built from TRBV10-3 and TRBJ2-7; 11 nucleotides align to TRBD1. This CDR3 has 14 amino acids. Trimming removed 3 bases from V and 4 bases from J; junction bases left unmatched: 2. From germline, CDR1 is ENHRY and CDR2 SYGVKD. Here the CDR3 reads CAISDGTGGYEQYF. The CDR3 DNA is TGTGCCATCAGTGACGGGACAGGGGGTTACGAGCAGTACTTC.

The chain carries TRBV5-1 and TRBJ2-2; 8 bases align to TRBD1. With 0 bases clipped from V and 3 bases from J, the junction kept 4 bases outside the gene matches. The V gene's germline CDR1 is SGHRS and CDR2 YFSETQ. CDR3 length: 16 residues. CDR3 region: CASSLEGQGHTGELFF. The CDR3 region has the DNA TGCGCCAGCAGCTTGGAAGGACAGGGACACACCGGGGAGCTGTTTTTT.

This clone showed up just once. The CDR3 reads CASSRRGHLLHEQYF. The CDR3 region has the DNA TGTGCCAGCAGTCGCAGGGGCCACCTTTTACACGAGCAGTACTTC. The chain uses TRBV27 and TRBJ2-7; possibly TRBD1 for D (6 bases). The CDR3 length is 15 residues. Deletions cut 5 bases from V and 5 bases from J, with 19 bases between. Germline V gene data show CDR1 as MNHEY and CDR2 as SMNVEV (reference sequence).

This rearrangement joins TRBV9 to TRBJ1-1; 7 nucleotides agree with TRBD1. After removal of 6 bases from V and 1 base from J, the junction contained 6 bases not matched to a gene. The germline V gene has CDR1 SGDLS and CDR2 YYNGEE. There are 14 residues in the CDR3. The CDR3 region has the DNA TGTGCCAGCAACACAGGGGCCCAGAACACTGAAGCTTTCTTT. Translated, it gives CASNTGAQNTEAFF.

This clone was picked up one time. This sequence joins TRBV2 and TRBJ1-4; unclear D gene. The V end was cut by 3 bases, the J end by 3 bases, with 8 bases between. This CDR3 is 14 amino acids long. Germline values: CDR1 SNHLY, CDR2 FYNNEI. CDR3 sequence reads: CASSDLVANEKLFF. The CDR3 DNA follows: TGTGCCAGCAGTGACTTGGTAGCTAATGAAAAACTGTTTTTT.

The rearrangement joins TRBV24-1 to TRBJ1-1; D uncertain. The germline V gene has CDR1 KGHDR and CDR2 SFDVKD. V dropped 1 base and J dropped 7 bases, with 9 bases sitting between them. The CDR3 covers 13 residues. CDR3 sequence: CATSDFRGFEAFF. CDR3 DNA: TGTGCCACCAGTGATTTTAGAGGGTTTGAAGCTTTCTTT.

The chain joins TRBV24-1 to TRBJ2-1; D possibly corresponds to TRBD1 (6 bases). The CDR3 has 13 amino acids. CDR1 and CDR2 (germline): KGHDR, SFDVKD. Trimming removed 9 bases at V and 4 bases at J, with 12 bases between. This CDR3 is CATEGTIYNEQFF. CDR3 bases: TGTGCCACCGAGGGGACAATTTACAATGAGCAGTTCTTC.

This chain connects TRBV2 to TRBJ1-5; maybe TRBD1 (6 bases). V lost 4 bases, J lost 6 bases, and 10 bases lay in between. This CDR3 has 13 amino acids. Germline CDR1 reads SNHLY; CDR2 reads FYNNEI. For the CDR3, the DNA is TGTGCCAGCAGTGTGGGGGGGCCTCAGCCCCAGCATTTT. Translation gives CASSVGGPQPQHF.

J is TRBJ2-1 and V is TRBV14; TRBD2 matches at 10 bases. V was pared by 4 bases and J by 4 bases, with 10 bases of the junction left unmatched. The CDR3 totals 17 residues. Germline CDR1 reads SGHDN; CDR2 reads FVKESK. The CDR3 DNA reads TGTGCCAGCAGCCGAGATACCGGACTAGCGGATTACAATGAGCAGTTCTTC. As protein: CASSRDTGLADYNEQFF.

This CDR3 reads CASSLGGRYTQYF. CDR3 nucleotides: TGCGCCAGCAGCCTCGGCGGGAGGTATACGCAGTATTTT. The chain employs TRBV4-1 and TRBJ2-3; 8 bases line up with TRBD2. This CDR3 has 13 residues. Trimming cost V 4 bases and J 7 bases; bases outside gene matches: 4. From germline, CDR1 is MGHRA and CDR2 YSYEKL.

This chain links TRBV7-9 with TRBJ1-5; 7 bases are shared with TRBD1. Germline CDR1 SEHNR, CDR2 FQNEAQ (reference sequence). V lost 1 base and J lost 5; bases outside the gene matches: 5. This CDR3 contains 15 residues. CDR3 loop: CASSLGQGLDQPQHF. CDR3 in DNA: TGTGCCAGCAGCTTAGGACAGGGACTCGATCAGCCCCAGCATTTT.

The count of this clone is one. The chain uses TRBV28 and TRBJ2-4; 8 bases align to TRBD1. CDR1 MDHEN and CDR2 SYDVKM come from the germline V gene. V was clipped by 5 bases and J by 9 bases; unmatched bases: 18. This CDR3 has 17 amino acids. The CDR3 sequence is CASSLTALGQEHIIQYF. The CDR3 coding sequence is TGTGCCAGCAGTCTAACCGCCCTGGGACAGGAGCATATCATTCAGTACTTC.